These 7 T cell receptor beta chains originate from one sample sequenced in a study of blood T cell repertoires in COVID-19. The repertoire was sequenced with immunoSEQ multiplex PCR; TCRdb's copy has only in-frame clones and lacks some. The sample carries 120,000 to 150,000 clones, over 75% recorded once. Sequencing used peripheral blood. These receptors were taken from a man aged 55 to 70 with active or convalescent COVID-19.

This chain uses TRBV19 with TRBJ1-6; possibly TRBD1 for D (6 bases). Deletions cut 4 bases from V and 8 bases from J, with 6 bases between. Germline CDR1 LNHDA, CDR2 SQIVND (reference sequence). This CDR3 spans 12 amino acids. This CDR3 is CASSNRDSPLHF. The CDR3 DNA is TGTGCCAGTAGTAACAGGGATTCACCCCTCCACTTT. Combining the CDR3 with reference TRBV19 and TRBJ1-6 gives the whole variable domain DGGITQSPKYLFRKEGQNVTLSCEQNLNHDAMYWYRQDPGQGLRLIYYSQIVNDFQKGDIAEGYSVSREKKESFPLTVTSAQKNPTAFYLCASSNRDSPLHFGNGTRLTVT.

In its sample, this clone was seen many times. The genes are TRBV2 and TRBJ2-1; 10 bases map to TRBD2. The germline gives CDR1 SNHLY, CDR2 FYNNEI. The CDR3 loop spans 15 amino acids. V shed 6 bases, J shed 6 bases, and the junction held 8 bases outside the gene matches. CDR3 loop: CASRVLAGYGNEQFF. CDR3 sequence (DNA): TGTGCCAGCAGGGTACTAGCGGGATACGGCAATGAGCAGTTCTTC.

The genes are TRBV29-1 and TRBJ2-3; TRBD2 agrees at 11 bases. This CDR3 contains 15 residues. The V gene end was trimmed by 7 bases and the J gene end by 0 bases; junction bases not matched to a gene: 6. Germline assignment: CDR1 SQVTM and CDR2 ANQGSEA. The CDR3 DNA reads as TGCAGCGCTCTGGGACTAGCGGCTAGCACAGATACGCAGTATTTT. Encoded protein: CSALGLAASTDTQYF.

J is TRBJ2-2 and V is TRBV7-3; 10 bases are a match to TRBD1. This CDR3 region has 17 residues. The trim removed 1 base at V and 6 bases at J, leaving 8 bases unmatched. CDR1 SGHTA and CDR2 FQGTGA come from the germline V gene. This chain's CDR3 is CASSLRGTGDFSGELFF. The CDR3 DNA is TGTGCCAGCAGCTTAAGGGGGACAGGGGATTTTTCCGGGGAGCTGTTTTTT.

The rearrangement links TRBV11-2 to TRBJ1-1; D is possibly TRBD1 (5 bases). The CDR3 runs to 20 residues. Trimming removed 0 bases at V and 3 bases at J, with 26 bases between. CDR1 and CDR2 (germline): SGHAT, FQNNGV. CDR3 sequence reads: CASSLEEMAGLVGGYTEAFF. CDR3 in DNA: TGTGCCAGCAGCTTAGAGGAAATGGCAGGGTTGGTAGGAGGGTACACTGAAGCTTTCTTT.

The chain couples TRBV5-4 to TRBJ2-7; 10 bases line up with TRBD1. V lost 4 bases to trimming and J lost 2 bases; unmatched junction nucleotides: 3. Germline CDR1 and CDR2: SGHNT and YYREEE (reference sequence). The CDR3 loop spans 14 amino acids. The CDR3 coding sequence is TGTGCCAGCAGCCTAGGACAGGGGGCCTACGAGCAGTACTTC. This encodes CASSLGQGAYEQYF.

Ten or more counts support this clone. The V call is TRBV5-1, the J call TRBJ2-7; TRBD1 might be the D (6 bases). Per germline, CDR1 SGHRS and CDR2 YFSETQ. The CDR3 totals 13 residues. V was cut by 7 bases and J by 0 bases, with 11 bases left in between. The CDR3 region has the DNA TGCGCCAGCGCAAGGGACAACTCCTACGAGCAGTACTTC. Translating it yields CASARDNSYEQYF.